These 22 T cell receptor beta chains came from one sample sequenced in a study of identical twins. TCRdb independently ran MiXCR on the 5' RACE reads; one entry per CDR3 protein. The table includes just under 650,000 distinct CDR3 sequences, roughly 7.2% detected once. In addition, the sample was reused for a study of yellow fever vaccine responses in identical twins.

Sequenced input: PBMCs. The receptors stem from a young woman in good health.

Many counts were recorded for this clonotype. The V gene is TRBV5-1, the J gene TRBJ2-1; D is uncertain. There are 13 residues in the CDR3. Trimming removed 6 bases at V and 8 bases at J, with 15 bases between. Germline V lookup: CDR1 SGHRS, CDR2 YFSETQ. In nucleotides, the CDR3 is TGCGCCAGCATGCGTGGCTCTAACCATGAGCAGTTCTTC. This gives the protein CASMRGSNHEQFF.

In its sample, this clonotype was seen a few times. The V gene is TRBV13, the J gene TRBJ1-1, with D unresolved. V dropped 5 bases and J dropped 6 bases, with 16 bases sitting between them. This CDR3 has 14 residues. Germline CDR1 and CDR2: PRHDT and FYEKMQ (reference sequence). The CDR3 here is CASSHRGPSAEAFF. CDR3 in DNA: TGTGCCAGCAGCCACCGTGGCCCATCGGCTGAAGCTTTCTTT.

The table lists this clonotype with a few counts. J is TRBJ1-2 and V is TRBV7-2; the D gene is possibly TRBD1 (5 bases). The V gene lost 2 bases and the J gene lost 6 bases, with 19 bases spanning the gap. This CDR3 has 16 residues. Germline V CDR1 and CDR2: SGHTA, FQGNSA. The CDR3 sequence: CASSLWEGKDGNGYTF. The DNA of the CDR3 is TGTGCCAGCAGCTTATGGGAGGGGAAGGACGGAAATGGCTACACCTTC.

The chain employs TRBV6-1 and TRBJ2-7; 14 bases line up with TRBD2. CDR3 length equals 17 residues. Germline V gene lookup returns CDR1 MNHNS and CDR2 SASEGT. Trimming removed 5 bases from V and 5 bases from J; junction bases left unmatched: 11. Here the CDR3 reads CASSTPGLAGVRNEQYF. Here the CDR3 DNA reads TGTGCCAGCAGTACCCCGGGACTAGCGGGAGTCCGTAACGAGCAGTACTTC.

In its sample, this clonotype was seen many times. This chain uses TRBV2 with TRBJ1-1; 7 bases align to TRBD1. CDR1 and CDR2 (germline): SNHLY, FYNNEI. This CDR3 is built from 11 residues. J lost 6 bases, V lost 9 bases, and 4 bases had no gene match. CDR3 nucleotide sequence: TGTGCCAGGGGGACAGCCTCTGAAGCTTTCTTT. Translation: CARGTASEAFF.

This clonotype was seen a handful of times. The chain recombines TRBV5-1 with TRBJ2-7; tentative D call: TRBD1 (6 bases). This CDR3 has 15 amino acids. The V and J ends lost 4 bases and 6 bases respectively, with 20 bases between them. Per the germline V gene, CDR1 is SGHRS and CDR2 is YFSETQ. The CDR3 protein is CASSPTIGQGFEQYV. For the CDR3, the DNA is TGCGCCAGCAGCCCAACCATCGGCCAGGGGTTCGAGCAGTACGTC.

This clonotype has only a few counts. The rearrangement links TRBV5-1 to TRBJ2-5, with a weak D call TRBD2 (6 bases). With 0 bases removed from V and 1 base from J, the gap between germline ends came to 13 bases. The CDR3 runs to 16 residues. CDR1 is SGHRS, CDR2 YFSETQ, per germline. CDR3 bases: TGCGCCAGCAGCTTGGCTGGCGGGGACCTCCAAGAGACCCAGTACTTC. This encodes CASSLAGGDLQETQYF.

For the CDR3, the DNA is TGTGCCAGCAGTGGGGGGGGTGATGAGCAGTTCTTC. Its translation is CASSGGGDEQFF. V gene TRBV12-3 or TRBV12-4 combines with J gene TRBJ2-1; 7 positions match TRBD2. Losses at the gene ends were 5 bases for V and 8 bases for J; bases not matched to a gene: 3. The CDR3 runs to 12 residues.

This clonotype was counted a few times. The chain has TRBV20-1 and TRBJ2-7; 10 nucleotides line up with TRBD1. Looked up from germline, CDR1 is DFQATT and CDR2 is SNEGSKA (reference sequence). Losses at the gene ends were 3 bases for V and 2 bases for J; bases not matched to a gene: 4. The CDR3 extends over 14 amino acids. CDR3 loop: CSASWDRGTYEQYV. The CDR3 coding sequence is TGCAGTGCTAGCTGGGACAGGGGAACCTACGAGCAGTACGTC.

This clonotype was seen more than once but under ten times. This chain joins TRBV11-2 and TRBJ1-4, with 8 bases matching TRBD1. The germline gives CDR1 SGHAT, CDR2 FQNNGV. V shed 5 bases, J shed 5 bases, and the junction held 7 bases outside the gene matches. This CDR3 has 15 amino acids. CDR3 residues: CASSAGTGRNEKLFF. DNA of the CDR3: TGTGCCAGCAGCGCTGGGACAGGAAGAAATGAAAAACTGTTTTTT.

This clonotype was found a few times. The chain couples TRBV5-6 to TRBJ1-6; D possibly corresponds to TRBD1 (5 bases). The CDR3 covers 16 residues. In germline, CDR1 is SGHDT, CDR2 YYEEEE. V was pared by 7 bases and J by 7 bases, with 21 bases between. In DNA, the CDR3 is TGTGCCAGCGACTCCCGGGCGGGACTGGGAAATTCACCCCTCCACTTT. Translation gives CASDSRAGLGNSPLHF.

The table lists this clonotype with a few counts. This chain joins TRBV2 and TRBJ2-1; D is unresolved. Germline V gene lookup returns CDR1 SNHLY and CDR2 FYNNEI. CDR3 length: 12 residues. V shed 7 bases and J shed 8 bases, with 12 bases lying between them. CDR3 residues: CASIPAIDEQFF. The CDR3 region has the DNA TGTGCCAGCATCCCAGCCATCGATGAGCAGTTCTTC.

This clonotype was counted a few times. V gene TRBV10-2 combines with J gene TRBJ1-6; 7 positions match TRBD1. CDR1 is WSHSY, CDR2 SAAADI, per germline. The CDR3 length is 14 residues. V lost 6 bases and J lost 9; bases outside the gene matches: 8. Here the CDR3 reads CASSETTGASPLHF. In nucleotides, the CDR3 is TGCGCCAGCAGCGAAACCACAGGGGCTTCACCCCTCCACTTT.

This clonotype was counted between two and nine times. CDR3: CSARYGLNQPQHF. The DNA for the CDR3 is TGCAGTGCTAGATACGGGCTTAATCAGCCCCAGCATTTT. This chain links TRBV20-1 with TRBJ1-5; D gene unclear. Germline lookup yields CDR1 DFQATT and CDR2 SNEGSKA (reference sequence). The CDR3 covers 13 residues. V lost 2 bases and J lost 4, with 9 bases in between.

J is TRBJ1-5 and V is TRBV24-1; no definite D call. CDR1 is KGHDR and CDR2 is SFDVKD in the germline V gene. With 9 bases removed from V and 2 bases from J, the gap between germline ends came to 7 bases. CDR3 size: 12 residues. CDR3 in DNA: TGTGCCACCGGGTCGGGCAATCAGCCCCAGCATTTT. It yields the protein CATGSGNQPQHF.

This clonotype was detected only a few times. J is TRBJ2-7 and V is TRBV3-1; D assignment may be TRBD1 or TRBD2 (5 bases each). V was clipped by 1 base and J by 4 bases, with 17 bases between them. Germline V lookup: CDR1 LGHDT, CDR2 YNNKEL (reference sequence). This CDR3 is 16 amino acids long. The CDR3 DNA follows: TGTGCCAGCAGCCAAGGAAGAGGGACGCTGGATTACGAGCAGTACTTC. Its protein is CASSQGRGTLDYEQYF.

This clonotype was counted ten times or more. V gene TRBV14 combines with J gene TRBJ1-1; TRBD1 matches at 7 bases. The trim removed 4 bases at V and 3 bases at J, leaving 5 bases unmatched. This CDR3 has 14 amino acids. Germline V gives CDR1 SGHDN, CDR2 FVKESK. CDR3 bases: TGTGCCAGCAGCCGAACAGGGGTTGACACTGAAGCTTTCTTT. Amino acids: CASSRTGVDTEAFF. Based on the CDR3 plus reference TRBV14 and TRBJ1-1, the full variable domain is EAGVTQFPSHSVIEKGQTVTLRCDPISGHDNLYWYRRVMGKEIKFLLHFVKESKQDESGMPNNRFLAERTGGTYSTLKVQPAELEDSGVYFCASSRTGVDTEAFFGQGTRLTVV.

This clonotype was recorded at least ten times. This rearrangement joins TRBV7-9 to TRBJ1-1; D uncertain. CDR1 SEHNR and CDR2 FQNEAQ come from the germline V gene (reference sequence). The CDR3 consists of 15 residues. The V gene lost 2 bases and the J gene lost 1 base, with 11 bases spanning the gap. The CDR3 here is CASSLRPKSNTEAFF. CDR3 nucleotide sequence: TGTGCCAGCAGCTTAAGACCGAAATCGAACACTGAAGCTTTCTTT.

In this sample, this clonotype turned up a few times. The V and J genes are TRBV7-8 and TRBJ2-4; 8 bases map to TRBD1. The V gene end was trimmed by 5 bases and the J gene end by 1 base; junction bases not matched to a gene: 4. Per the germline V gene, CDR1 is SGHVS and CDR2 is FQNEAQ. The CDR3 extends over 15 amino acids. CDR3 sequence: CASSKYRGAKNIQYF. Here the CDR3 DNA reads TGTGCCAGCAGCAAATACAGGGGGGCCAAAAACATTCAGTACTTC.

This chain links TRBV6-5 with TRBJ2-7, with D possibly TRBD1 on 6 matching bases. This CDR3 is built from 15 residues. V lost 0 bases and J lost 0, with 9 bases in between. The germline V gene has CDR1 MNHEY and CDR2 SVGAGI. The CDR3 region is CASSYSDRISYEQYV. CDR3 DNA sequence: TGTGCCAGCAGTTACTCGGACAGAATCTCCTACGAGCAGTACGTC.

In its sample, this clonotype was seen a few times. V is TRBV19 and J is TRBJ2-2, with TRBD1 matching over 9 bases. In germline, CDR1 is LNHDA, CDR2 SQIVND (reference sequence). The V gene end was trimmed by 5 bases and the J gene end by 5 bases; junction bases not matched to a gene: 9. The CDR3 extends over 16 amino acids. In nucleotides, the CDR3 is TGTGCCAGTAGTCCTGAACCGGGACAGGGTACCGGGGAGCTGTTTTTT. Its translation is CASSPEPGQGTGELFF.

This clonotype was counted at least ten times. The chain recombines TRBV7-2 with TRBJ1-3, with 9 bases fitting TRBD1. The CDR3 has 17 residues. CDR1 and CDR2 from the germline V gene are SGHTA and FQGNSA. Losses at the gene ends were 5 bases for V and 1 base for J; bases not matched to a gene: 9. CDR3 bases: TGTGCCAGCAGCCTCAACACAGGGGGCTGGTCTGGAAACACCATATATTTT. As protein: CASSLNTGGWSGNTIYF.